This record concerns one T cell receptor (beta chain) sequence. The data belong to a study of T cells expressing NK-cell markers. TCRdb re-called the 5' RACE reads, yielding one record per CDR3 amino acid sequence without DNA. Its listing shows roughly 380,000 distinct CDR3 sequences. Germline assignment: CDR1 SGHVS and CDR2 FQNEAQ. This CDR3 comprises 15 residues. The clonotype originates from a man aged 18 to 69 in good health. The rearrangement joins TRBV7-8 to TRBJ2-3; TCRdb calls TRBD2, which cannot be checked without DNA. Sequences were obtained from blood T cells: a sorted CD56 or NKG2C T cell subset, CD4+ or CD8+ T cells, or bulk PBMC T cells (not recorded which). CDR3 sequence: CASSVGLVAADTQYF.